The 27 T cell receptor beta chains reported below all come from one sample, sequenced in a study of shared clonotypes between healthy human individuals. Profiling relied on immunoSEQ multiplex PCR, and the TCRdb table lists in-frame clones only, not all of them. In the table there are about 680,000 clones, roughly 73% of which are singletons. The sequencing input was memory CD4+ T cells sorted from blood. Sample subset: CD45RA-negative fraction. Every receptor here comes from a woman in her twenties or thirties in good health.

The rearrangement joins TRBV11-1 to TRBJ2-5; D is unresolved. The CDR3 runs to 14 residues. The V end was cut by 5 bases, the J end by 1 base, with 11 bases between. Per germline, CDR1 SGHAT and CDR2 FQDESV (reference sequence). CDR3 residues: CASSPRVVQETQYF. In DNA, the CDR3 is TGTGCCAGCAGCCCACGTGTGGTCCAAGAGACCCAGTACTTC.

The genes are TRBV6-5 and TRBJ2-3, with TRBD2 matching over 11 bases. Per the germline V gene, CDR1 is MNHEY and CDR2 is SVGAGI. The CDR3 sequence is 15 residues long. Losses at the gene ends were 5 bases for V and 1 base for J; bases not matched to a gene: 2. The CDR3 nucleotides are TGTGCCAGCAGTCGACTAGCGGGACGCACAGATACGCAGTATTTT. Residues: CASSRLAGRTDTQYF.

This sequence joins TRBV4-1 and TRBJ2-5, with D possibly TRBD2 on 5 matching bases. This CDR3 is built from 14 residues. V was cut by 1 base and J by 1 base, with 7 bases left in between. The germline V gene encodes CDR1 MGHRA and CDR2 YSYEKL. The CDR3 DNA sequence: TGCGCCAGCAGCCAAGGGGAGTTCCAAGAGACCCAGTACTTC. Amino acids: CASSQGEFQETQYF.

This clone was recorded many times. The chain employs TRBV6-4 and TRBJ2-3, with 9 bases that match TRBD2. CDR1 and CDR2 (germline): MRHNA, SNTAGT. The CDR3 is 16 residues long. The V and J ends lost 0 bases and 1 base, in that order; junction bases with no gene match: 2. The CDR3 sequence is CASSDSGGGGTDTQYF. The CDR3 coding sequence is TGTGCCAGCAGTGACTCGGGCGGGGGGGGCACAGATACGCAGTATTTT.

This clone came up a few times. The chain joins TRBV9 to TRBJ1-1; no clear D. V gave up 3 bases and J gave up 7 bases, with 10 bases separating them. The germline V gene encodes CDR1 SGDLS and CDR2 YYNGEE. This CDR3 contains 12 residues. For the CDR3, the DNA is TGTGCCAGCAGCGACAATGAGAATGAAGCTTTCTTT. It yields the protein CASSDNENEAFF.

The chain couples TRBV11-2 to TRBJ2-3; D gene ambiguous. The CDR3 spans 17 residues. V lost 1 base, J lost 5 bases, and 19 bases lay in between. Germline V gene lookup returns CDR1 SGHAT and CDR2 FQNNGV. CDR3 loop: CASSLVSLFQGIDTQYF. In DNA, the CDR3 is TGTGCCAGCAGCTTAGTCAGCCTCTTCCAAGGCATAGATACGCAGTATTTT.

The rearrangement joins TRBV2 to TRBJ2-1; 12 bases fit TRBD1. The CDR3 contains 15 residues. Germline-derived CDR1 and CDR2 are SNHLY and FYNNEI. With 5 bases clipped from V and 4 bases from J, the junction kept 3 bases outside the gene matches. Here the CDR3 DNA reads TGTGCCAGCAGTAGGGACAGGGGGCGATACAATGAGCAGTTCTTC. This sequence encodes CASSRDRGRYNEQFF.

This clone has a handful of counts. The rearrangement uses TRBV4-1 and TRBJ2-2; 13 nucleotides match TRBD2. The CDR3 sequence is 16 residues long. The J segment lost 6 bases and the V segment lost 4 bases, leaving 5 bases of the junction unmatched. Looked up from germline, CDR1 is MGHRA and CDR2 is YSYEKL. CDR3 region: CASSLRTSGRAGELFF. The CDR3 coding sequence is TGCGCCAGCAGCCTTCGGACTAGCGGGAGAGCCGGGGAGCTGTTTTTT.

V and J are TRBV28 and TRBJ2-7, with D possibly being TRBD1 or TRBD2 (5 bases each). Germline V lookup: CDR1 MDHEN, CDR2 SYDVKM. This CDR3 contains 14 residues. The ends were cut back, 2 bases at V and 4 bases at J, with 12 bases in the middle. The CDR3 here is CASSLPQGRYEQYF. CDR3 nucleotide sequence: TGTGCCAGCAGTTTACCCCAGGGACGGTACGAGCAGTACTTC.

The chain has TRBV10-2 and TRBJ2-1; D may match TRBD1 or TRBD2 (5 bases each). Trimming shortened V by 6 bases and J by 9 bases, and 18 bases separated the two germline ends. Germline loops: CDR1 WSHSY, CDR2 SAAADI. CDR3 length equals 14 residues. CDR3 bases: TGCGCCAGCAGCGCCGGGACGACATCCGGTGAGCAGTTCTTC. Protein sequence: CASSAGTTSGEQFF.

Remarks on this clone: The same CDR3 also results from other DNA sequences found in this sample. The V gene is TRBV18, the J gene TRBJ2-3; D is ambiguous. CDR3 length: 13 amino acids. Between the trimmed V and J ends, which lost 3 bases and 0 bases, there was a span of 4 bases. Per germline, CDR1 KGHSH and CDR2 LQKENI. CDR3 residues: CASSPGSTDTQYF. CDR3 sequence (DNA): TGTGCCAGCTCACCGGGTAGCACAGATACGCAGTATTTT.

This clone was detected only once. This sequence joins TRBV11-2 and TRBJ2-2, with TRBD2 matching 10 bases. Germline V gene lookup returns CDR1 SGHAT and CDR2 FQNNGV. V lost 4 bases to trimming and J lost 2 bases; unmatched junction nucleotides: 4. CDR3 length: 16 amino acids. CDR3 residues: CASSSRLAGNTGELFF. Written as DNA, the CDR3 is TGTGCCAGCAGCTCCCGACTAGCGGGTAACACCGGGGAGCTGTTTTTT.

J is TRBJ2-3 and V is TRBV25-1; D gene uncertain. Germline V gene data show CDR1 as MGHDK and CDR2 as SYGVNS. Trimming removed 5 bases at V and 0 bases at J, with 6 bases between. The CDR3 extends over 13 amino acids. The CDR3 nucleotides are TGTGCCAGCAGTATACCTAGCACAGATACGCAGTATTTT. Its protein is CASSIPSTDTQYF.

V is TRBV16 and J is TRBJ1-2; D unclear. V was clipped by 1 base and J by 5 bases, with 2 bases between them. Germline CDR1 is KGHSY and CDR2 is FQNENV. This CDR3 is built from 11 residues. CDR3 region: CASSQYYGYTF. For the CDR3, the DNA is TGTGCCAGCAGCCAATATTATGGCTACACCTTC.

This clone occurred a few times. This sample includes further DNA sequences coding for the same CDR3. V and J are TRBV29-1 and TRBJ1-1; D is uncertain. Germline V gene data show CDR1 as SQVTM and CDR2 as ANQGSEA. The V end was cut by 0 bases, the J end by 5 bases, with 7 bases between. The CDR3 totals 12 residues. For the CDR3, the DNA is TGCAGCGTTGAAGATACGGGGACTGAAGCTTTCTTT. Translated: CSVEDTGTEAFF.

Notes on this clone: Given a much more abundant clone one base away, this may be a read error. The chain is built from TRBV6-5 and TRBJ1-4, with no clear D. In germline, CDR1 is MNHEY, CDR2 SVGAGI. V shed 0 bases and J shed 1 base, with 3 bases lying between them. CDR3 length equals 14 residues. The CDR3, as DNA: TGTGCCAGCAGTTACTCGGGAACTAATGAAAAACTGTTTTTT. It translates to CASSYSGTNEKLFF.

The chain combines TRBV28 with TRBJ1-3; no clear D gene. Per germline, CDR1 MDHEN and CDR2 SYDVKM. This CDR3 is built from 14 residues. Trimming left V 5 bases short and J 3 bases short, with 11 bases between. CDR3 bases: TGTGCCAGCAGTGGAACAGCTATTGGAAACACCATATATTTT. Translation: CASSGTAIGNTIYF.

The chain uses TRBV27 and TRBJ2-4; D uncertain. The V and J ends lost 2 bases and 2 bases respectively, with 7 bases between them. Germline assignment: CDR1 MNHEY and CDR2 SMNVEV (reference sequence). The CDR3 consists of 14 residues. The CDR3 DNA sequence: TGTGCCAGCAGTTTAAGGAGTCCCAAAAACATTCAGTACTTC. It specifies CASSLRSPKNIQYF.

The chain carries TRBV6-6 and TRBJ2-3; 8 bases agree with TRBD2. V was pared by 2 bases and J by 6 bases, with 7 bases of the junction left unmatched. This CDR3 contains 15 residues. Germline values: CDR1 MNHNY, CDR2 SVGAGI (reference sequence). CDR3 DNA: TGTGCCAGCAGTTACCAAGTTGGCGGGAGGGATACGCAGTATTTT. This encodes CASSYQVGGRDTQYF.

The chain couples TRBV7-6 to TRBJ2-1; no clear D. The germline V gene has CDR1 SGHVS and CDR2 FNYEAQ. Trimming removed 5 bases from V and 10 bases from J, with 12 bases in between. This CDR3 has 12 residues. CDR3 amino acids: CASSLTSGEQFF. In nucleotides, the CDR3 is TGTGCCAGCAGCCTTACGTCCGGGGAGCAGTTCTTC.

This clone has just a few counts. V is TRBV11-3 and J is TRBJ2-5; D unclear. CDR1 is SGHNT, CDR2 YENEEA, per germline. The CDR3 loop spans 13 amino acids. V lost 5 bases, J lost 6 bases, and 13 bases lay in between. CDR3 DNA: TGTGCCAGCAGCCCCGGCGGCGAGCAGACCCAGTACTTC. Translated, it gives CASSPGGEQTQYF.

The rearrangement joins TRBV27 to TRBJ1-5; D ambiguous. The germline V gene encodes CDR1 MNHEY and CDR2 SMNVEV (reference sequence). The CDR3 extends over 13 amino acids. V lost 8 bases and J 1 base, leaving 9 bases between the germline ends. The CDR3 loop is CASGQTSNQPQHF. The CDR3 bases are TGTGCCAGCGGGCAGACAAGCAATCAGCCCCAGCATTTT.

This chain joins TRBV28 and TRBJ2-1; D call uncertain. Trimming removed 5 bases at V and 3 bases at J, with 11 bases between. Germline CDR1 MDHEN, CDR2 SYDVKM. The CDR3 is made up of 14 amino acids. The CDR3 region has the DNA TGTGCCAGCAGTCCCGGAGTTTTCTACAATGAGCAGTTCTTC. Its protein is CASSPGVFYNEQFF.

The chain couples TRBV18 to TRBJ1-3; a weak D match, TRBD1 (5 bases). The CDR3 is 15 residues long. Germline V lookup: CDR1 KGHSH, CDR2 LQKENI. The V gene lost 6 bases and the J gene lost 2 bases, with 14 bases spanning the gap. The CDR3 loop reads CASSGLGEPGNTIYF. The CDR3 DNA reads TGTGCCAGCTCCGGTCTGGGGGAGCCTGGAAACACCATATATTTT.

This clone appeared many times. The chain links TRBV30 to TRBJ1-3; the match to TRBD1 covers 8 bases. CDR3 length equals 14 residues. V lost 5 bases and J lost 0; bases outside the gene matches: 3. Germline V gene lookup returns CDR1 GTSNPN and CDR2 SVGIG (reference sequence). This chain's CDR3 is CAWGQGNSGNTIYF. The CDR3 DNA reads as TGTGCCTGGGGACAGGGTAACTCTGGAAACACCATATATTTT.

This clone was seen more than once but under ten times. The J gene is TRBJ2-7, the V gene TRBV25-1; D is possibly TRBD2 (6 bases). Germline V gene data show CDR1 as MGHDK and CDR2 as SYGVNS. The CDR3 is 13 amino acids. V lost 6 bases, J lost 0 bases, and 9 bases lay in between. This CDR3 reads CASRRDSSYEQYF. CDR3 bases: TGTGCCAGCAGGAGGGACTCCTCCTACGAGCAGTACTTC.

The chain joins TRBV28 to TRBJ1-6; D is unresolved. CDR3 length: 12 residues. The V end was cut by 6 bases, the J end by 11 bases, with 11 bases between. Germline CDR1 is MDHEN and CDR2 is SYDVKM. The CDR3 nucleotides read TGTGCCAGCAGCGAAGGGCGGGCACCCCTCCACTTT. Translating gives CASSEGRAPLHF.